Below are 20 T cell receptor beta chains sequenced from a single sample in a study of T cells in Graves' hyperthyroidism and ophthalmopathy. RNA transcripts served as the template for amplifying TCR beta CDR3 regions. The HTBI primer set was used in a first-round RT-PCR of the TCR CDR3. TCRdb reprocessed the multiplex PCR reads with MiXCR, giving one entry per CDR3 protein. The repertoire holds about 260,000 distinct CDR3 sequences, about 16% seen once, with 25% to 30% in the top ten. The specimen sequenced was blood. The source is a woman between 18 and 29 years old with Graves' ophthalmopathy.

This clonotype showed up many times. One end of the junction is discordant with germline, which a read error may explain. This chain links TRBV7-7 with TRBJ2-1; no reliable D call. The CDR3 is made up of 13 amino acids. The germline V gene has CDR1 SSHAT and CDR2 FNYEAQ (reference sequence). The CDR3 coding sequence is TGTGCTAGCAGCTTAGGCTCGAACAATGAGCAGTTCTTC. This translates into CASSLGSNNEQFF.

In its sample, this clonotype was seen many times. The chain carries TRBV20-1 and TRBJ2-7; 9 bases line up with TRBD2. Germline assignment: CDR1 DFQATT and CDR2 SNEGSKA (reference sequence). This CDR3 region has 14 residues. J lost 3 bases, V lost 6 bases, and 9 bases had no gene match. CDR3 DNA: TGCAGTGCGAGCGTCCTAGCGGGACACTACGAGCAGTACTTC. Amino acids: CSASVLAGHYEQYF.

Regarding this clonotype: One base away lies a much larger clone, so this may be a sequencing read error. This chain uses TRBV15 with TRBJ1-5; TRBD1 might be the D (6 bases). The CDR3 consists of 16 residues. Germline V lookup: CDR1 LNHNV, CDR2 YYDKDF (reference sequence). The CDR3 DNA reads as TGTGCCACCAGCAGAGATTGGGGGGCCGTCAATCAGCCCCAGCGTTTT. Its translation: CATSRDWGAVNQPQRF.

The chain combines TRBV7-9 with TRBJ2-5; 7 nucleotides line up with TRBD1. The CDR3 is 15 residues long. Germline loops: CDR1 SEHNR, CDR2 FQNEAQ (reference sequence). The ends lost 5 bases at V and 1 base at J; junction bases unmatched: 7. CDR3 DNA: TGTGCCAGCAGCGTTCCCGGGACAGCCCAAGAGACCCAGTACTTC. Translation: CASSVPGTAQETQYF.

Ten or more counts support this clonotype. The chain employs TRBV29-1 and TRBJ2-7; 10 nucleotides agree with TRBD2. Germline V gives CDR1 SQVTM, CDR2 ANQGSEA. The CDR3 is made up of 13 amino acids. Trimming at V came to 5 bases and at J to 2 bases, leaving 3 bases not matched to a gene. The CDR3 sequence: CSVFLAGAYEQYF. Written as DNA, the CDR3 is TGCAGCGTTTTCCTAGCGGGGGCCTACGAGCAGTACTTC.

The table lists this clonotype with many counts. The CDR3 DNA is TGTGCCTGGAGTAGGACAGGGCACCAAGAGACCCAGTACTTC. This gives the protein CAWSRTGHQETQYF. The chain links TRBV30 to TRBJ2-5; 8 bases align to TRBD1. The CDR3 has 14 amino acids. V shed 2 bases, J shed 0 bases, and the junction held 2 bases outside the gene matches. The germline V gene has CDR1 GTSNPN and CDR2 SVGIG (reference sequence).

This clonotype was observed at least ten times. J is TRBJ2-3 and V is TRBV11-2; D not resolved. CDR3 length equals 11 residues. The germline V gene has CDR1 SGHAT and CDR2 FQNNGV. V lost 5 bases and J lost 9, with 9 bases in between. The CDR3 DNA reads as TGTGCCAGCAGCCTTGTGGGGACGCAGTATTTT. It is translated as CASSLVGTQYF.

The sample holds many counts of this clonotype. The CDR3 region is CASSYSGTSGRRGEQFF. The CDR3 nucleotides read TGTGCCAGCAGTTACTCCGGGACTAGCGGGAGAAGAGGCGAGCAGTTCTTC. J is TRBJ2-1 and V is TRBV6-5; TRBD2 agrees at 14 bases. The CDR3 loop spans 17 amino acids. Germline V gene lookup returns CDR1 MNHEY and CDR2 SVGAGI. J lost 10 bases, V lost 0 bases, and 8 bases had no gene match.

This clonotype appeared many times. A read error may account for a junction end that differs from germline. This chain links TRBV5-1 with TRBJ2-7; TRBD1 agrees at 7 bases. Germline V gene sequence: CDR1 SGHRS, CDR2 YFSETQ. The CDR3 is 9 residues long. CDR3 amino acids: CASATGQPF. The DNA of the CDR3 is TGCGCCAGCGCTACGGGACAGCCCTTC.

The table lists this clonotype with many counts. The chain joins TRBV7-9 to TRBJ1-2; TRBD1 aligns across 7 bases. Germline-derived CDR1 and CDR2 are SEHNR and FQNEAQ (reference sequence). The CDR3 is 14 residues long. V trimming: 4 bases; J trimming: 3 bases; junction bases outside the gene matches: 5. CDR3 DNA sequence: TGTGCCAGCAGCTCAAACAGGGGACACTATGGCTACACCTTC. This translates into CASSSNRGHYGYTF.

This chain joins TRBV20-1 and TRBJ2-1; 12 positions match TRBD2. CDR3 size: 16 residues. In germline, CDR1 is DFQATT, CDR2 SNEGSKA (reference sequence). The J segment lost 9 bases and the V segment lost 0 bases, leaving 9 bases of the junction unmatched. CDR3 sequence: CSARDFLAGGPLEQFF. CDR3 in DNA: TGCAGTGCTAGAGATTTCCTAGCGGGGGGGCCTCTTGAGCAGTTCTTC.

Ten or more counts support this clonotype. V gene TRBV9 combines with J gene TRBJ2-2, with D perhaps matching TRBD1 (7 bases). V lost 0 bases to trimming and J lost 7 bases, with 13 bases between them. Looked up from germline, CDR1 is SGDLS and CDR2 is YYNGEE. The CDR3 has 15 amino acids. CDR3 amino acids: CASSVDGGGGGELFF. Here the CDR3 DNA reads TGTGCCAGCAGCGTAGACGGAGGGGGCGGCGGGGAGCTGTTTTTT.

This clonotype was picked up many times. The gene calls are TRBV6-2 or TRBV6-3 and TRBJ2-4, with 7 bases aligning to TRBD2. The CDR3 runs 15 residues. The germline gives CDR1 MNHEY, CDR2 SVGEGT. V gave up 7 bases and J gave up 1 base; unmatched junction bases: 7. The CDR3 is CASTRGVWAKNIQYF. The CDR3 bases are TGTGCCAGCACTCGGGGGGTCTGGGCCAAAAACATTCAGTACTTC.

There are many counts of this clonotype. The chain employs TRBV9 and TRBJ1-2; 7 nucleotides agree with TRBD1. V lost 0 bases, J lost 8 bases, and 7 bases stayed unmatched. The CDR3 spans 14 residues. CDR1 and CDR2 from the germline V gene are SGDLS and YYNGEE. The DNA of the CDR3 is TGTGCCAGCAGCGTAGCGGTAGGGGGCGGGGGCTACACCTTC. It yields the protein CASSVAVGGGGYTF.

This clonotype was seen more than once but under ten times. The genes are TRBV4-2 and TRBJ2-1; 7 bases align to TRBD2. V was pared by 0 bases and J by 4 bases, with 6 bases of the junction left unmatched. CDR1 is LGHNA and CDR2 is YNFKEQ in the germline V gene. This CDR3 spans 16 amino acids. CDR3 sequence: CASSQDGASGYNEQFF. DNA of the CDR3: TGTGCCAGCAGCCAAGACGGGGCTAGCGGATACAATGAGCAGTTCTTC.

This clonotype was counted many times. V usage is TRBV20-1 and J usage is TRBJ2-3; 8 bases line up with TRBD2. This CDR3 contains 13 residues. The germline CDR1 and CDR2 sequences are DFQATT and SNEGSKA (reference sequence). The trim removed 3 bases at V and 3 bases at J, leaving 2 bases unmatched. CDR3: CSARIAGTDTQYF. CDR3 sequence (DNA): TGCAGTGCTAGGATAGCGGGGACAGATACGCAGTATTTT.

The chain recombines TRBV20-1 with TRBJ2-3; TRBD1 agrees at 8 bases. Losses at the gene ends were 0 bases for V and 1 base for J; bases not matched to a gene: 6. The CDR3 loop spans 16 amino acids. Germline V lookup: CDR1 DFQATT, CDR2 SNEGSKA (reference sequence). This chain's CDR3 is CSARDTGQGGTDTQYF. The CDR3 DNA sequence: TGCAGTGCTAGAGATACCGGACAGGGTGGCACAGATACGCAGTATTTT.

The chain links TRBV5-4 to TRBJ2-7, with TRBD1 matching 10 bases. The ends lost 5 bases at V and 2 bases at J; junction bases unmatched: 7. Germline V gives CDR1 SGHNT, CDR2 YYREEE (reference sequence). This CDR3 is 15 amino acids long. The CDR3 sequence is CASSYPGQGAYEQYF. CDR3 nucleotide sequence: TGTGCCAGCAGTTACCCCGGACAGGGGGCCTACGAGCAGTACTTC.

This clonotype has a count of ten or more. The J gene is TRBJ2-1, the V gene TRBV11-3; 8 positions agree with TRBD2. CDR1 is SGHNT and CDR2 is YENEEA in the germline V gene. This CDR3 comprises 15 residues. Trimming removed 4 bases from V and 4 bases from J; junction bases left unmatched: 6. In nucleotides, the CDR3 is TGTGCCAGCAGCTGGACGCGGGGGGCATACAATGAGCAGTTCTTC. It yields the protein CASSWTRGAYNEQFF.

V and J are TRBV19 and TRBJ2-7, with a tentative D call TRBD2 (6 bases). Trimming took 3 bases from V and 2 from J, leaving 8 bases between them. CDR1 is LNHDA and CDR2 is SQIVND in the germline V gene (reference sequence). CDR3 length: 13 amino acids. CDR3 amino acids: CASSIGRTYEQYF. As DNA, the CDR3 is TGTGCCAGTAGTATCGGGAGAACCTACGAGCAGTACTTC.